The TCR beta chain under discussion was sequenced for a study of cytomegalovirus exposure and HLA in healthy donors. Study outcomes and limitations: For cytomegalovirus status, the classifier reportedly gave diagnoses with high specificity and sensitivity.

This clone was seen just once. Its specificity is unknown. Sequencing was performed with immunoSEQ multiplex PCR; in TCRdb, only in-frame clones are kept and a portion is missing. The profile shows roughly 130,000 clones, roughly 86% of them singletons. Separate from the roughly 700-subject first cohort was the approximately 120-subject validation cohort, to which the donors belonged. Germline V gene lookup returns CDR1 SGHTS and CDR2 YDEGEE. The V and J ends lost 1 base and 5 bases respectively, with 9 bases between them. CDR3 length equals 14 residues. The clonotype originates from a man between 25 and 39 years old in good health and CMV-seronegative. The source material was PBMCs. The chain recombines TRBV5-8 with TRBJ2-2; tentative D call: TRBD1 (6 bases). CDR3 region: CASSLNRATGELFF. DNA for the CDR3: TGTGCCAGCAGCTTGAACAGGGCTACCGGGGAGCTGTTTTTT.